The 16 T cell receptor beta chains given below trace back to one sample, sequenced in a study of vaccination and CD4 T cells after COVID-19. These receptors are not linked to any known antigen. At the Johns Hopkins FTIC core, DNA taken from cultured CD4+ T cells was sequenced by way of the Oncomine TCR Beta short-read assay. TCRdb analysed the PCR reads with MiXCR anew, one entry per CDR3 protein. The table includes tens of thousands of distinct CDR3 sequences, about 33% detected once. This sample's time point: late sampling 161 to 241 days after vaccination in three convalescent patients. The treatment denotes: approximately nine-day PBMC culture with coronavirus spike peptide pools or control peptides (ViraFEST assay). Material: CD4+ T cells from blood, cultured in vitro, obtained about 7 months after SARS-CoV-2 vaccination. The receptors here all came from a human donor who had recovered from COVID-19.

This clonotype was seen more than once but under ten times. The chain recombines TRBV10-2 with TRBJ1-5; no clear D. This CDR3 region has 14 residues. Trimming pared 3 bases from V and 3 bases from J, leaving 9 bases between. From germline, CDR1 is WSHSY and CDR2 SAAADI. CDR3 coding DNA: TGCGCCAGCAGTGACCGGCAGTTCAATCAGCCCCAGCATTTT. Amino acids: CASSDRQFNQPQHF.

The chain joins TRBV7-9 to TRBJ2-3; possible D gene TRBD2, 5 bases. V lost 2 bases, J lost 6 bases, and 9 bases lay in between. The CDR3 extends over 13 amino acids. Germline assignment: CDR1 SEHNR and CDR2 FQNEAQ (reference sequence). CDR3 coding DNA: TGTGCCAGCAGCTTATTCGGGGTTGATACGCAGTATTTT. It yields the protein CASSLFGVDTQYF.

V gene TRBV7-2 combines with J gene TRBJ1-5, with unresolved D. V was pared by 5 bases and J by 3 bases, with 5 bases between. Germline V gene data show CDR1 as SGHTA and CDR2 as FQGNSA. The CDR3 contains 12 residues. DNA for the CDR3: TGTGCCAGCAGCCAGGACAATCAGCCCCAGCATTTT. Translating gives CASSQDNQPQHF.

This chain connects TRBV7-8 to TRBJ1-1; no clear D gene. The CDR3 totals 14 residues. The V gene's germline CDR1 is SGHVS and CDR2 FQNEAQ. V was clipped by 1 base and J by 5 bases, with 11 bases between them. Written as DNA, the CDR3 is TGTGCCAGCAGCTTAGGTTCCGGGTATACTGAAGCTTTCTTT. Protein: CASSLGSGYTEAFF.

V usage is TRBV2 and J usage is TRBJ2-1, with D perhaps TRBD2 (7 bases). The length of the CDR3 is 16 residues. CDR1 is SNHLY, CDR2 FYNNEI, per germline. Between the trimmed V and J ends, which lost 3 bases and 5 bases, there was a span of 17 bases. The CDR3 loop is CASSDPAWGGHNEQFF. The CDR3 DNA sequence: TGTGCCAGCAGTGATCCGGCCTGGGGGGGCCACAATGAGCAGTTCTTC.

This clonotype has more than one count but fewer than ten. The chain is built from TRBV2 and TRBJ1-5, with 9 nucleotides matching TRBD1. The CDR3 runs to 16 residues. Germline V gene sequence: CDR1 SNHLY, CDR2 FYNNEI. With 6 bases clipped from V and 2 bases from J, the junction kept 8 bases outside the gene matches. The CDR3 bases are TGTGCCAGCAGAGCGCACAGGGGGCCAGGCAATCAGCCCCAGCATTTT. This codes for CASRAHRGPGNQPQHF.

This chain connects TRBV6-5 to TRBJ2-7, with D perhaps TRBD2 (6 bases). The CDR3 contains 17 residues. The germline CDR1 and CDR2 sequences are MNHEY and SVGAGI. The germline V and J ends were trimmed by 2 bases and 5 bases, with 22 bases remaining between them. The CDR3 DNA reads TGTGCCAGCAGTTACCGTGGGCGAGGACTACCTTTCCACGAGCAGTACTTC. It codes for CASSYRGRGLPFHEQYF.

The table lists this clonotype with a few counts. The chain carries TRBV20-1 and TRBJ1-4, with a weak D call TRBD1 (5 bases). V was cut by 3 bases and J by 8 bases, with 13 bases left in between. Germline values: CDR1 DFQATT, CDR2 SNEGSKA (reference sequence). The CDR3 consists of 13 residues. The CDR3 is CSASSLSGEKLFF. The CDR3 DNA reads as TGCAGTGCTAGTAGTTTGTCAGGGGAAAAACTGTTTTTT.

This clonotype was detected a few times. The V gene is TRBV20-1, the J gene TRBJ1-5, with D possibly being TRBD1 (5 bases). The length of the CDR3 is 13 residues. V lost 4 bases to trimming and J lost 1 base, with 8 bases between them. Germline lookup yields CDR1 DFQATT and CDR2 SNEGSKA (reference sequence). CDR3 protein: CSANRDSNQPQHF. The CDR3 DNA sequence: TGCAGTGCTAACCGGGACAGCAATCAGCCCCAGCATTTT.

Note on this clonotype: An end of the junction differs from the germline gene, which may be a read error. The rearrangement joins TRBV24-1 to TRBJ2-2; possibly TRBD1 or TRBD2 for D (5 bases each). CDR3 size: 15 residues. Germline V gene sequence: CDR1 KGHDR, CDR2 SFDVKD. The CDR3 protein is CATRDGGANTGELFF. Written as DNA, the CDR3 is TGTGCCACCCGTGATGGGGGAGCCAACACCGGGGAGCTGTTTTTT.

This sequence joins TRBV24-1 and TRBJ2-1; D is undetermined. CDR3 length equals 14 residues. The V end lost 3 bases, the J end lost 2 bases, and 7 bases lay between the germline ends. Germline CDR1 and CDR2: KGHDR and SFDVKD. CDR3: CATSDGFAYNEQFF. CDR3 nucleotides: TGTGCCACCAGTGATGGGTTCGCCTACAATGAGCAGTTCTTC.

This chain connects TRBV5-1 to TRBJ2-7; D uncertain. Trimming removed 4 bases at V and 7 bases at J, with 9 bases between. The CDR3 totals 11 residues. Germline CDR1 and CDR2: SGHRS and YFSETQ. The CDR3 is CASSGQAEQYF. CDR3 in DNA: TGCGCCAGCAGCGGTCAGGCTGAGCAGTACTTC.

This clonotype was seen a few times. The chain has TRBV20-1 and TRBJ2-7; D not certain. The CDR3 totals 13 residues. V was clipped by 1 base and J by 2 bases, with 9 bases between them. The germline gives CDR1 DFQATT, CDR2 SNEGSKA (reference sequence). CDR3 coding DNA: TGCAGTGCTAGAGCCCTTGGGGCCTACGAGCAGTACTTC. Translation gives CSARALGAYEQYF.

V and J are TRBV6-1 and TRBJ2-1; D tentatively fits TRBD1 or TRBD2 (5 bases each). The V gene lost 6 bases and the J gene lost 9 bases, with 18 bases spanning the gap. Looked up from germline, CDR1 is MNHNS and CDR2 is SASEGT. CDR3 length: 14 residues. The DNA of the CDR3 is TGTGCCAGCAGCGGGACGTATCCCCCCGGTGAGCAGTTCTTC. Protein: CASSGTYPPGEQFF.

The gene calls are TRBV28 and TRBJ2-3, with D unresolved. Trimming removed 2 bases at V and 5 bases at J, with 5 bases between. CDR1 MDHEN and CDR2 SYDVKM come from the germline V gene. The CDR3 totals 12 residues. The CDR3 here is CASSLIRDTQYF. In DNA, the CDR3 is TGTGCCAGCAGTTTAATAAGAGATACGCAGTATTTT.

This clonotype was observed a handful of times. The chain has TRBV20-1 and TRBJ2-3; no reliable D call. The V gene lost 4 bases and the J gene lost 3 bases, with 14 bases spanning the gap. Germline V lookup: CDR1 DFQATT, CDR2 SNEGSKA (reference sequence). This CDR3 has 14 residues. CDR3 DNA: TGCAGTGCTAACCCCCAGATGAGGACAGATACGCAGTATTTT. Its translation is CSANPQMRTDTQYF.